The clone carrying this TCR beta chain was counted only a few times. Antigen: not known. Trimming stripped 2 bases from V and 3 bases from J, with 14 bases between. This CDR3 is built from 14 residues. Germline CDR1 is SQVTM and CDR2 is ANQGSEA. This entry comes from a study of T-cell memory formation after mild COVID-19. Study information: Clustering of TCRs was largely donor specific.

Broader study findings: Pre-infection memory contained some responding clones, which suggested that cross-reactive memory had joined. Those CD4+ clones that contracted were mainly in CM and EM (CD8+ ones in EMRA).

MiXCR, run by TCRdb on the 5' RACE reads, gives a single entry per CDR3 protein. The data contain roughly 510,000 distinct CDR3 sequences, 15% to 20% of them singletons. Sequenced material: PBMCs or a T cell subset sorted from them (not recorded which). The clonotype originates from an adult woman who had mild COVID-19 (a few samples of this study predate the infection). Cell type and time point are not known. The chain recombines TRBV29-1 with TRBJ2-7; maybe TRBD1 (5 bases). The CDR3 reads CSVELQGGLYEQYF. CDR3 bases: TGCAGCGTTGAATTGCAGGGTGGGCTCTACGAGCAGTACTTC.